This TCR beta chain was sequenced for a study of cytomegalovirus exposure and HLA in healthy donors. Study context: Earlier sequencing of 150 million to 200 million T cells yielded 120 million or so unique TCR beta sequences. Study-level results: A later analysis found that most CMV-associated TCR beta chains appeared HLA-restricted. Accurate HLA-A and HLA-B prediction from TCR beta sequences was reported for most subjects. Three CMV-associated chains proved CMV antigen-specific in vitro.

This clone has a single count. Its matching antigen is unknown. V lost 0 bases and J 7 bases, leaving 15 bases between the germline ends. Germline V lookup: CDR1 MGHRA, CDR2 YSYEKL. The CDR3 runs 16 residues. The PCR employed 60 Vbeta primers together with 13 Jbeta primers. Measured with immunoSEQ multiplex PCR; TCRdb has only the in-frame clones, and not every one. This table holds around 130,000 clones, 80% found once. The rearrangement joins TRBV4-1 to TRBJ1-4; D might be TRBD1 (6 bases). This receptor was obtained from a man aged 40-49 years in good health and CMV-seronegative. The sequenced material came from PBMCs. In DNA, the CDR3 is TGCGCCAGCAGCCAAGATGGCAGGGGTGAGGGTGAAAAACTGTTTTTT. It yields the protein CASSQDGRGEGEKLFF.